The sample holds a few counts of the clone carrying this TCR beta chain. TCRdb's copy holds only in-frame clones and misses some; the assay was immunoSEQ multiplex PCR. The sample lists 100,000 or so clones, approximately 91% seen once, with about 2.4% in the top ten. V lost 6 bases, J lost 3 bases, and 9 bases stayed unmatched. In germline, CDR1 is LNHDA, CDR2 SQIVND (reference sequence). CDR3 size: 15 residues. This sample is drawn from a study of siplizumab effects on memory and regulatory T cells. The genes are TRBV19 and TRBJ2-3, with 7 bases lining up with TRBD2. The source of this sequence is a human donor in good health. Some clones in this sample may be carry-over from other donors' samples. Sequences were obtained from CD4+ T cells sorted from blood. The DNA of the CDR3 is TGTGCCAGTAGCGTAGCGGGTCCGGGGACAGATACGCAGTATTTT. Translated: CASSVAGPGTDTQYF. The variable domain in full, completed from reference TRBV19 and TRBJ2-3, reads DGGITQSPKYLFRKEGQNVTLSCEQNLNHDAMYWYRQDPGQGLRLIYYSQIVNDFQKGDIAEGYSVSREKKESFPLTVTSAQKNPTAFYLCASSVAGPGTDTQYFGPGTRLTVL.